This T cell receptor beta chain was recovered during a study of T cell responses to AZD1222 COVID-19 vaccine. CDR3 length: 12 residues. Trimming stripped 2 bases from V and 10 bases from J, with 11 bases between. Profiled with immunoSEQ multiplex PCR; TCRdb holds only in-frame clones, not every one. The profile shows about 140,000 clones, approximately 86% of them singletons. Source: peripheral blood, taken on day 0 of AZD1222 vaccination. V usage is TRBV12-3 or TRBV12-4 and J usage is TRBJ1-1; maybe TRBD1 (5 bases). The sequence was collected from an adult in good health. The CDR3 sequence is CASSLQGIGAFF. CDR3 sequence (DNA): TGTGCCAGCAGTTTACAGGGCATCGGAGCTTTCTTT.